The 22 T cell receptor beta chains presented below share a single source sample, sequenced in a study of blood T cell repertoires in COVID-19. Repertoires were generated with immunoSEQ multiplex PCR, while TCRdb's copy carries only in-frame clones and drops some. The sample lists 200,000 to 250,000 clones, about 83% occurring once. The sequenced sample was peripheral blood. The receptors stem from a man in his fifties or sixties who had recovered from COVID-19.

CDR3 residues: CASSLAAGAYEQYF. The CDR3 region has the DNA TGCGCCAGCAGCTTGGCGGCAGGGGCCTACGAGCAGTACTTC. The V and J genes are TRBV5-1 and TRBJ2-7; D is possibly TRBD1 (6 bases). V dropped 0 bases and J dropped 2 bases, with 9 bases sitting between them. Germline lookup yields CDR1 SGHRS and CDR2 YFSETQ. The CDR3 has 14 amino acids.

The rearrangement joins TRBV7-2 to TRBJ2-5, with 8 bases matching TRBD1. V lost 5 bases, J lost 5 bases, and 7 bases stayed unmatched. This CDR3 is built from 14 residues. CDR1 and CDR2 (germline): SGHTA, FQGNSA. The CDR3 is CASSPDRGRETQYF. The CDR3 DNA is TGTGCCAGCAGCCCCGACAGGGGCAGGGAGACCCAGTACTTC.

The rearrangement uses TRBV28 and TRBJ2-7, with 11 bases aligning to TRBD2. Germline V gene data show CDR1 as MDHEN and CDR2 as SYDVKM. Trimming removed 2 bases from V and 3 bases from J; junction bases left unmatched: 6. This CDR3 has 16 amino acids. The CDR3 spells CASSLSSSGRSYEQYF. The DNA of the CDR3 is TGTGCCAGCAGTTTAAGTTCTAGCGGGAGGAGCTACGAGCAGTACTTC. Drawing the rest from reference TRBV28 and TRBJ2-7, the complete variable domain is DVKVTQSSRYLVKRTGEKVFLECVQDMDHENMFWYRQDPGLGLRLIYFSYDVKMKEKGDIPEGYSVSREKKERFSLILESASTNQTSMYLCASSLSSSGRSYEQYFGPGTRLTVT.

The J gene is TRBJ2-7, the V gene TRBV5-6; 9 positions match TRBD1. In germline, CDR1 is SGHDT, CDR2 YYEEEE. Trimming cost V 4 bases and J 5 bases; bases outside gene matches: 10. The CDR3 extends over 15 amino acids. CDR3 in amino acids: CASSLTGTGIDEQYF. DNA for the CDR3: TGTGCCAGCAGCCTGACCGGGACAGGGATCGACGAGCAGTACTTC. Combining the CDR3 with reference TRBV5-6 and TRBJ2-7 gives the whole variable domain DAGVTQSPTHLIKTRGQQVTLRCSPKSGHDTVSWYQQALGQGPQFIFQYYEEEERQRGNFPDRFSGHQFPNYSSELNVNALLLGDSALYLCASSLTGTGIDEQYFGPGTRLTVT.

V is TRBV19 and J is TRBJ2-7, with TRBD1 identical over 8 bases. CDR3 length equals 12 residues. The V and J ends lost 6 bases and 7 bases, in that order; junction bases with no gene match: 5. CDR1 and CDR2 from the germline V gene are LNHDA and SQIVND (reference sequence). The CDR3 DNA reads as TGTGCCAGTAGGGACAGGGATCGGGAGCAGTACTTC. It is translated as CASRDRDREQYF.

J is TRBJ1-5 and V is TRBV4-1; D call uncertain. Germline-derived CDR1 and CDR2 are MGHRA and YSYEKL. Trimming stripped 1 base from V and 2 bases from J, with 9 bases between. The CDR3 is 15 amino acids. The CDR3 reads CASSQGELGNQPQHF. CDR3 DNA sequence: TGCGCCAGCAGCCAAGGCGAGCTGGGCAATCAGCCCCAGCATTTT.

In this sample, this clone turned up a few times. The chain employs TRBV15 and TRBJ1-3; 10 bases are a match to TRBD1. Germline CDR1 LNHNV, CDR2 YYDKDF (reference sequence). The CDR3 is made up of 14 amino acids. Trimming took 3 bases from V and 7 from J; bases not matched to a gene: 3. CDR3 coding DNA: TGTGCCACCAGCAGGGTGGGACAGGGGAACACCATATATTTT. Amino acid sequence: CATSRVGQGNTIYF.

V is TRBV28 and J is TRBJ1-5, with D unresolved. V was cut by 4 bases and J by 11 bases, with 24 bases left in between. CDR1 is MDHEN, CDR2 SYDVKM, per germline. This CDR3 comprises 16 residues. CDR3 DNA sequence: TGTGCCAGCAGTTCCCCGAGTTTACGGTCCCTTCCGTCCCAGCATTTT. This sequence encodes CASSSPSLRSLPSQHF. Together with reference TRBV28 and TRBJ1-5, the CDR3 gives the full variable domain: DVKVTQSSRYLVKRTGEKVFLECVQDMDHENMFWYRQDPGLGLRLIYFSYDVKMKEKGDIPEGYSVSREKKERFSLILESASTNQTSMYLCASSSPSLRSLPSQHFGDGTRLSIL.

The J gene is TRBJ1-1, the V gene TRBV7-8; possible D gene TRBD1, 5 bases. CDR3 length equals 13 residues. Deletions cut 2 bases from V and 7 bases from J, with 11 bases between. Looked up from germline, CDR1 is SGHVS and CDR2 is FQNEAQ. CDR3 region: CASSLTGTFEAFF. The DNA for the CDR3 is TGTGCCAGCAGCTTAACAGGAACGTTTGAAGCTTTCTTT.

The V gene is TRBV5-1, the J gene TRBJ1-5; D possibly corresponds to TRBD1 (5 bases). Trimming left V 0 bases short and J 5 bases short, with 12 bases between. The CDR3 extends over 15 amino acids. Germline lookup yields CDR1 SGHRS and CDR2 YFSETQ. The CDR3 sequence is CASSLDGGIDQPQHF. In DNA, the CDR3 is TGCGCCAGCAGCTTGGATGGGGGGATCGATCAGCCCCAGCATTTT.

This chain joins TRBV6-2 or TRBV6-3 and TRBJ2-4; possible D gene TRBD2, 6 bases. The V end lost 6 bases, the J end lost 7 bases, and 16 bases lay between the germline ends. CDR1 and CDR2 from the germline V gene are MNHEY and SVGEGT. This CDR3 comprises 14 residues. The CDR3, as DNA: TGTGCCAGCAGCCCGGGCGCCGCGGGGAACATTCAGTACTTC. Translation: CASSPGAAGNIQYF.

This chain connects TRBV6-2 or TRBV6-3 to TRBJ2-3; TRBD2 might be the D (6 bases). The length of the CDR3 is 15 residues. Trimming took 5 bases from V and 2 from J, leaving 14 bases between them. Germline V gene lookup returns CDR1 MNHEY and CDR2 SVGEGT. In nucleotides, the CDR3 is TGTGCCAGCAGTCCAGGGCGGGGAATCACAGATACGCAGTATTTT. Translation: CASSPGRGITDTQYF.

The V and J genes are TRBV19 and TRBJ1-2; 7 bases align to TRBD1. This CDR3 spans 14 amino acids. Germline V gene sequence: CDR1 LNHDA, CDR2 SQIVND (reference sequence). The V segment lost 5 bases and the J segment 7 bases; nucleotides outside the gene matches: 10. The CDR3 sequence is CASSPDRLMGGYTF. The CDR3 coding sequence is TGTGCCAGTAGTCCGGACAGGTTAATGGGTGGCTACACCTTC.

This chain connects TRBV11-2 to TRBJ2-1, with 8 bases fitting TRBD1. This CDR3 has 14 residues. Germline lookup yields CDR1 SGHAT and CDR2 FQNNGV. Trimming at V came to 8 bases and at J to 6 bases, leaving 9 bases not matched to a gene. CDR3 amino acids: CASGLDRVGNEQFF. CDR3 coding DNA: TGTGCCAGCGGGCTGGACAGGGTTGGCAATGAGCAGTTCTTC.

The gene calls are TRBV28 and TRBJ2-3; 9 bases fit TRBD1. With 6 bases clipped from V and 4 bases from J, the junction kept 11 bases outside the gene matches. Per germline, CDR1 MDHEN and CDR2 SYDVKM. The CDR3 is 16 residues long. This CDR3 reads CASSSRGQGVADTQYF. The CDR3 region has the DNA TGTGCCAGCAGCTCTAGGGGACAGGGAGTGGCAGATACGCAGTATTTT.

CDR3 amino acids: CASSRGQGSPLHF. The CDR3 DNA follows: TGTGCCAGCAGCCGGGGGCAAGGTTCACCCCTCCACTTT. The chain employs TRBV6-2 or TRBV6-3 and TRBJ1-6, with D perhaps matching TRBD1 (6 bases). CDR1 MNHEY and CDR2 SVGEGT come from the germline V gene. V was cut by 6 bases and J by 9 bases, with 12 bases left in between. The CDR3 has 13 residues.

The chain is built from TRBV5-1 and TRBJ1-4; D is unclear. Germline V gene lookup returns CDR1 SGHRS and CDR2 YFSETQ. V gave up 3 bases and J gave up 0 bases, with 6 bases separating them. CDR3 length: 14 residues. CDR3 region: CASSSLATNEKLFF. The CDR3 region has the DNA TGCGCCAGCAGCTCATTAGCAACTAATGAAAAACTGTTTTTT. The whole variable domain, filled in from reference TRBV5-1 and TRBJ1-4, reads KAGVTQTPRYLIKTRGQQVTLSCSPISGHRSVSWYQQTPGQGLQFLFEYFSETQRNKGNFPGRFSGRQFSNSRSEMNVSTLELGDSALYLCASSSLATNEKLFFGSGTQLSVL.

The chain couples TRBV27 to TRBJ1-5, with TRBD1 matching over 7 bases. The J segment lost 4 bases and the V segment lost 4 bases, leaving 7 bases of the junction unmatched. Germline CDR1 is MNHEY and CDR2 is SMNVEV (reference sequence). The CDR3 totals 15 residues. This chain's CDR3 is CASSSRQGLNQPQHF. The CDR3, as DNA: TGTGCCAGCAGTTCCAGACAGGGCCTTAATCAGCCCCAGCATTTT.

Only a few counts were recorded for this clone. CDR3 nucleotide sequence: TGTGCCAGTAGTAGCGGGGGGGCATATGATACGCAGTATTTT. Protein sequence: CASSSGGAYDTQYF. This chain joins TRBV19 and TRBJ2-3, with TRBD2 matching 9 bases. J was trimmed by 6 bases and V by 4 bases; bases with no gene match: 5. Germline V gene lookup returns CDR1 LNHDA and CDR2 SQIVND (reference sequence). The CDR3 sequence is 14 residues long.

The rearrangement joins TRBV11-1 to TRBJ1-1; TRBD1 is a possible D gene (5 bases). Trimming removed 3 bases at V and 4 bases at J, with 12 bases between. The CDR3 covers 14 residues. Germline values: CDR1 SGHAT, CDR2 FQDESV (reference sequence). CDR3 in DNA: TGTGCCAGCAGCTTTGACAGCCGTAGCACTGAAGCTTTCTTT. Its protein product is CASSFDSRSTEAFF.

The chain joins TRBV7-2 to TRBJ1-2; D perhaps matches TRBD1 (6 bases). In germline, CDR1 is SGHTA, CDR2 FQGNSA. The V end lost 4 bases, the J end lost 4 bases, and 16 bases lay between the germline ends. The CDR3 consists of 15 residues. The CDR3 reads CASSSLTGFGYGYTF. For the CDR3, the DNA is TGTGCCAGCAGCTCCCTGACAGGCTTCGGCTATGGCTACACCTTC.

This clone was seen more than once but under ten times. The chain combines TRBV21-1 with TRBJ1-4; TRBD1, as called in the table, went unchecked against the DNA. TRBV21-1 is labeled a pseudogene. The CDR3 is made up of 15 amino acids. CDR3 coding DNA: TGTGCCAGCAGCTTTCCCAGGCTGCCCCGAGAAAAACTGTTTTTT. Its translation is CASSFPRLPREKLFF.